The 16 T cell receptor beta chains reported below all come from one sample, sequenced in a study of T-cell reconstitution after alpha-beta-depleted transplantation in children (dated by TCRdb to the mid-2010s). The method behind the library was PCR. Sequencing took place on an Illumina HiSeq 2500. To normalize quantification of the TCRbeta repertoire, the TCR libraries were built with molecular barcoding that relied on unique molecular identifiers. The public sequencing data were trimmed at Q25 with fastp and processed into clonotypes with MiXCR by TCRdb, which kept only in-frame beta chains. Every distinct CDR3 protein forms one entry, paired with its most common genes and DNA. The sample has 400,000 to 550,000 distinct CDR3 sequences on record, under 12% of them singletons. 2% of the sample belongs to the ten largest clones. Per the publication, the treatment or condition label means: allogeneic hematopoietic cell transplantation with graft depleted of TCRalphabeta T cells and CD19 B cells.

This material consisted of PBMCs, taken before TCRalphabeta/CD19-depleted stem cell transplant. The receptors stem from a child aged 2 to 15 with inherited bone marrow failure, due to receive a stem cell transplant.

This clonotype appeared a few times. The chain has TRBV6-5 and TRBJ1-3; 7 positions match TRBD1. The CDR3 loop spans 17 amino acids. CDR1 MNHEY and CDR2 SVGAGI come from the germline V gene. J gave up 4 bases and V 2 bases, and 11 bases lay outside the gene matches. This CDR3 is CASSYHPQTGVGNTIYF. CDR3 DNA sequence: TGTGCCAGCAGTTACCACCCACAAACAGGGGTCGGAAACACCATATATTTT.

In its sample, this clonotype was seen many times. The chain carries TRBV7-9 and TRBJ2-7, with 9 bases identical to TRBD1. Germline V gene data show CDR1 as SEHNR and CDR2 as FQNEAQ (reference sequence). The CDR3 contains 16 residues. V was pared by 5 bases and J by 3 bases, with 11 bases of the junction left unmatched. Written as DNA, the CDR3 is TGTGCCAGCAGCCCCTTGCTTCGGACAGGGGTCTACGAGCAGTACTTC. Residues: CASSPLLRTGVYEQYF.

Comment on this clonotype: This clone may be a read error of a much larger clone one base away. V and J are TRBV29-1 and TRBJ2-1; either TRBD1 or TRBD2 may supply D (5 bases each). Trimming pared 8 bases from V and 7 bases from J, leaving 21 bases between. Germline loops: CDR1 SQVTM, CDR2 ANQGSEA. CDR3 length equals 14 residues. The CDR3 reads CSLLVAGWRNEQFF. The CDR3 DNA sequence: TGCAGCCTACTAGTGGCAGGGTGGAGGAATGAGCAGTTCTTC.

This clonotype occurred many times. This chain connects TRBV7-9 to TRBJ2-7; D is possibly TRBD2 (7 bases). CDR3 length: 16 residues. The V end was cut by 5 bases, the J end by 3 bases, with 20 bases between. Germline CDR1 and CDR2: SEHNR and FQNEAQ (reference sequence). CDR3 amino acids: CASSPGASSGGYEQYF. The CDR3 DNA reads as TGTGCCAGCAGCCCGGGGGCCTCTAGCGGTGGCTACGAGCAGTACTTC.

This clonotype was seen many times. V usage is TRBV30 and J usage is TRBJ2-1, with TRBD2 as a possible D gene (5 bases). Looked up from germline, CDR1 is GTSNPN and CDR2 is SVGIG (reference sequence). This CDR3 is 12 amino acids long. The V gene lost 3 bases and the J gene lost 7 bases, with 10 bases spanning the gap. CDR3 nucleotide sequence: TGTGCCTGGAGCGCGACTATTAATGAGCAGTTCTTC. Protein: CAWSATINEQFF. Drawing the rest from reference TRBV30 and TRBJ2-1, the complete variable domain is SQTIHQWPATLVQPVGSPLSLECTVEGTSNPNLYWYRQAAGRGLQLLFYSVGIGQISSEVPQNLSASRPQDRQFILSSKKLLLSDSGFYLCAWSATINEQFFGPGTRLTVL.

The table lists this clonotype with a few counts. V gene TRBV3-1 combines with J gene TRBJ2-2; TRBD1 matches 7 bases. The V gene's germline CDR1 is LGHDT and CDR2 YNNKEL (reference sequence). J gave up 1 base and V 4 bases, and 3 bases lay outside the gene matches. CDR3 length: 15 residues. CDR3 region: CASSPRDRNTGELFF. The CDR3, as DNA: TGTGCCAGCAGCCCTCGGGACAGGAACACCGGGGAGCTGTTTTTT.

This clonotype was detected ten times or more. This chain links TRBV27 with TRBJ2-2; D is unresolved. Trimming left V 9 bases short and J 6 bases short, with 5 bases between. The CDR3 loop spans 10 amino acids. CDR1 MNHEY and CDR2 SMNVEV come from the germline V gene (reference sequence). CDR3: CASESGELFF. The CDR3 nucleotides are TGTGCCAGTGAGTCCGGGGAGCTGTTTTTT.

This clonotype was detected many times. The chain couples TRBV4-3 to TRBJ2-3, with TRBD2 matching over 11 bases. Germline-derived CDR1 and CDR2 are LGHNA and YSLEER. The CDR3 totals 17 residues. The J segment lost 5 bases and the V segment lost 0 bases, leaving 7 bases of the junction unmatched. The CDR3 reads CASSQDGPGLAEDTQYF. CDR3 in DNA: TGCGCCAGCAGCCAAGATGGTCCGGGACTAGCGGAAGATACGCAGTATTTT.

The rearrangement uses TRBV20-1 and TRBJ2-1; TRBD2 aligns across 9 bases. V was clipped by 8 bases and J by 2 bases; unmatched bases: 10. The length of the CDR3 is 15 residues. Germline CDR1 and CDR2: DFQATT and SNEGSKA (reference sequence). The CDR3 DNA is TGCAGTCAGGAGGGCGGGAGGGGCGCCTACAATGAGCAGTTCTTC. It specifies CSQEGGRGAYNEQFF.

This clonotype was detected many times. The V gene is TRBV29-1, the J gene TRBJ2-3, with D perhaps TRBD1 or TRBD2 (6 bases each). V dropped 4 bases and J dropped 4 bases, with 9 bases sitting between them. The CDR3 covers 12 residues. Per germline, CDR1 SQVTM and CDR2 ANQGSEA. The CDR3 sequence is CSVAGAADTQYF. DNA of the CDR3: TGCAGCGTTGCGGGGGCCGCAGATACGCAGTATTTT.

This clonotype was seen many times. At one end the junction does not follow the germline gene, possibly because of a read error. The chain carries TRBV3-1 and TRBJ2-5, with 10 bases identical to TRBD2. From germline, CDR1 is LGHDT and CDR2 YNNKEL (reference sequence). The CDR3 length is 14 residues. Here the CDR3 reads CAGSHLAGEETQYF. CDR3 DNA: TGTGCCGGCAGCCACCTAGCGGGAGAAGAGACCCAGTACTTC.

At least ten counts were recorded for this clonotype. The V call is TRBV4-2, the J call TRBJ2-7; TRBD1 matches at 8 bases. The V gene's germline CDR1 is LGHNA and CDR2 YNFKEQ. The V and J ends lost 4 bases and 0 bases, in that order; junction bases with no gene match: 8. The CDR3 length is 16 residues. The chain's CDR3 is CASSLDRGLGSYEQYF. The CDR3 region has the DNA TGTGCCAGCAGCCTAGACAGGGGTCTGGGCTCCTACGAGCAGTACTTC.

This clonotype was picked up many times. CDR3 loop: CSATGDRFNQPQHF. Written as DNA, the CDR3 is TGCAGTGCTACCGGAGACAGGTTTAATCAGCCCCAGCATTTT. V usage is TRBV20-1 and J usage is TRBJ1-5, with D tentatively TRBD1 (6 bases). V lost 4 bases and J lost 4, with 14 bases in between. This CDR3 has 14 amino acids. Germline CDR1 DFQATT, CDR2 SNEGSKA (reference sequence).

This clonotype has a single count. A much larger clone lies a single base off, so this may be a read error. V gene TRBV10-3 combines with J gene TRBJ2-3; 7 bases align to TRBD1. This CDR3 is built from 14 residues. J lost 2 bases, V lost 8 bases, and 7 bases had no gene match. CDR1 and CDR2 from the germline V gene are ENHRY and SYGVKD. CDR3 region: CAIGQVASTDTQYF. CDR3 bases: TGTGCCATCGGACAGGTGGCTTCCACAGATACGCAGTATTTT.

This rearrangement joins TRBV5-1 to TRBJ2-2; D unresolved. This CDR3 is 13 amino acids long. The germline V gene encodes CDR1 SGHRS and CDR2 YFSETQ. The ends were cut back, 0 bases at V and 6 bases at J, with 6 bases in the middle. CDR3 bases: TGCGCCAGCAGCTTGGCCTTTCCCGGGGAGCTGTTTTTT. It translates to CASSLAFPGELFF.

This clonotype was counted at least ten times. This chain links TRBV2 with TRBJ2-7, with D perhaps TRBD1 or TRBD2 (6 bases each). Germline assignment: CDR1 SNHLY and CDR2 FYNNEI. The CDR3 spans 16 residues. The V end was cut by 4 bases, the J end by 0 bases, with 16 bases between. CDR3 sequence: CASSGLGGLSSYEQYF. The CDR3 DNA reads as TGTGCCAGCAGTGGGCTCGGGGGCCTTAGCTCCTACGAGCAGTACTTC.